The rows below give T cell receptor beta chains drawn from one sample of a study of graft-versus-host responses after intestinal transplantation. TCRdb's copy holds only in-frame clones and misses some; the assay was immunoSEQ multiplex PCR. The sample contains 90,000 to 150,000 clones, 85% to 95% of which appear only once. Their specific antigens are unknown. This material consisted of unstimulated CD8+ T cells sorted from spleen or lymph node cells, taken before intestinal transplant. These TCRs come from a human donor who received an intestinal transplant. CDR3s include the opening cysteine and the closing phenylalanine or tryptophan. The order of the fields is J gene, V gene, D gene, clone size, CDR3 protein, CDR3 DNA. A D gene is named only where the DNA matches it firmly. Some rows have no size entry. The others give once, few or many, or a class for an expanded clone.

>TRBJ2-7|TRBV7-9|NA|NA
CASSSLRYEQYF
TGTGCCAGCAGCTCCTTACGATACGAGCAGTACTTC
>TRBJ1-2|TRBV28|NA|NA
CASSGREFYYGYTF
TGTGCCAGCAGTGGAAGGGAGTTTTACTATGGCTACACCTTC
>TRBJ2-7|TRBV4-3|NA|once
CASSQTVGGYEQYF
TGCGCCAGCAGCCAAACGGTCGGGGGCTACGAGCAGTACTTC
>TRBJ2-1|TRBV6-1|TRBD2|NA
CASSADSGRGYEQFF
TGTGCCAGCAGTGCCGATAGCGGGAGGGGCTATGAGCAGTTCTTC
>TRBJ1-4|TRBV4-1|TRBD1|NA
CASSQVKGATNEKLFF
TGCGCCAGCAGCCAAGTAAAGGGGGCCACTAATGAAAAACTGTTTTTT
>TRBJ2-1|TRBV19|NA|NA
CASSITPRTFNEQFF
TGTGCCAGTAGTATAACACCTAGGACCTTTAATGAGCAGTTCTTC
>TRBJ1-2|TRBV28|NA|NA
CASSFRDTEAYTF
TGTGCCAGCAGTTTCCGGGACACCGAAGCGTATACCTTC
>TRBJ2-1|TRBV7-9|NA|once
CASSLAVSNEQFF
TGTGCCAGCAGCTTAGCGGTCAGCAATGAGCAGTTCTTC
>TRBJ2-7|TRBV28|TRBD2|NA
CASSLQREGQQSYEQYF
TGTGCCAGCAGTTTACAGCGGGAGGGCCAACAATCCTACGAGCAGTACTTC
>TRBJ1-1|TRBV11-2|NA|NA
CASSLDRPGAPSINTEAFF
TGTGCCAGCAGCTTAGATCGGCCAGGGGCCCCTTCAATTAACACTGAAGCTTTCTTT
>TRBJ2-7|TRBV7-9|TRBD2|NA
CASSFGLAGGYEQYF
TGTGCCAGCAGCTTCGGACTAGCGGGGGGCTACGAGCAGTACTTC
>TRBJ2-3|TRBV4-2|NA|NA
CASSPLASGTDTQYF
TGTGCCAGCAGCCCTCTGGCTAGCGGCACAGATACGCAGTATTTT
>TRBJ2-7|TRBV6-6|NA|NA
CASSYSRRWDYEQYF
TGTGCCAGCAGTTACTCACGACGGTGGGACTACGAGCAGTACTTC
>TRBJ1-2|TRBV9|NA|NA
CASSMLRDGPSSGGYTF
TGTGCCAGCAGCATGCTCCGGGACGGACCCTCCTCCGGTGGCTACACCTTC
>TRBJ2-7|TRBV7-9|NA|once
CASSYRLTAMPGEQYF
TGTGCCAGCAGCTACCGATTGACAGCGATGCCCGGCGAGCAGTACTTC
>TRBJ2-2|TRBV6-4|TRBD2|NA
CASSRTSGLTGELFF
TGTGCCAGCTCGAGGACTAGCGGGTTAACGGGGGAGCTGTTTTTT
>TRBJ1-4|TRBV7-9|NA|NA
CASGLGGNREKLFF
TGTGCCAGCGGGTTGGGAGGGAATCGTGAAAAACTGTTTTTT
>TRBJ1-2|TRBV4-1|NA|NA
CASSQDEEYGYTF
TGCGCCAGCAGCCAAGATGAGGAGTATGGCTACACCTTC
>TRBJ2-7|TRBV19|TRBD1|once
CASSGRRQGASYEQYF
TGTGCCAGTAGTGGTAGAAGACAGGGGGCTTCCTACGAGCAGTACTTC
>TRBJ2-7|TRBV4-3|TRBD1|NA
CASSQLRDSFYEQYF
TGCGCCAGCAGCCAATTAAGGGACAGTTTTTACGAGCAGTACTTC
>TRBJ2-7|TRBV5-4|NA|NA
CASSLWEGDYEQYF
TGTGCCAGCAGCTTGTGGGAGGGGGACTACGAGCAGTACTTC
>TRBJ2-1|TRBV11-2|NA|NA
CASSLASPYNEQFF
TGTGCCAGCAGCTTAGCTAGCCCCTACAATGAGCAGTTCTTC
>TRBJ2-7|TRBV6-1|TRBD1|once
CASSDTTGGYEQYF
TGTGCCAGCAGTGACACGACAGGGGGCTACGAGCAGTACTTC
>TRBJ1-2|TRBV2|TRBD1|NA
CASSSTGTGGTLNYGYTF
TGTGCCAGCAGTTCCACCGGGACAGGGGGCACCCTAAACTATGGCTACACCTTC
>TRBJ2-7|TRBV4-3|TRBD1|NA
CASSQDRTGPYEQYF
TGCGCCAGCAGCCAAGACAGGACAGGACCCTACGAGCAGTACTTC
>TRBJ1-3|TRBV19|NA|few
CASKITSTAGNTIYF
TGTGCCAGTAAAATAACTTCGACCGCTGGAAACACCATATATTTT
>TRBJ2-1|TRBV9|NA|NA
CASSVGFGQNEQFF
TGTGCCAGCAGCGTAGGGTTCGGACAGAATGAGCAGTTCTTC
>TRBJ2-1|TRBV5-6|NA|NA
CASSPRVSYYNEQFF
TGTGCCAGCAGCCCCAGGGTGTCCTACTACAATGAGCAGTTCTTC
>TRBJ2-2|TRBV27|NA|NA
CASSLYPVGGELFF
TGTGCCAGCAGTTTATATCCGGTCGGCGGGGAGCTGTTTTTT
>TRBJ1-1|TRBV4-2|NA|once
CASSLTLNTEAFF
TGTGCCAGCAGCTTGACCCTGAACACTGAAGCTTTCTTT
>TRBJ2-1|TRBV7-9|TRBD2|NA
CASHRGGPVDEQFF
TGTGCCTCCCACCGGGGGGGGCCGGTTGATGAGCAGTTCTTC
>TRBJ2-3|TRBV7-6|NA|NA
CASSPLGGRADTQYF
TGTGCCAGCAGCCCCCTGGGGGGGCGGGCAGATACGCAGTATTTT
>TRBJ2-7|TRBV11-2|NA|NA
CASSLGGSYEQYF
TGTGCCAGCAGCTTAGGGGGCTCCTACGAGCAGTACTTC
>TRBJ2-7|TRBV19|NA|NA
CASSIDEGDYEQYF
TGTGCCAGTAGTATAGACGAGGGGGACTACGAGCAGTACTTC
>TRBJ2-1|TRBV28|TRBD1|NA
CASSSPGTESYNEQFF
TGTGCCAGCAGTTCCCCCGGGACAGAGAGCTACAATGAGCAGTTCTTC
>TRBJ1-5|TRBV19|NA|NA
CASSIGQLNQPQHF
TGTGCCAGTAGTATTGGACAGCTCAATCAGCCCCAGCATTTT
>TRBJ1-1|TRBV6-5|NA|NA
CASSYLPGGGNTEAFF
TGTGCCAGCAGTTATCTCCCGGGGGGGGGAAACACTGAAGCTTTCTTT
>TRBJ1-5|TRBV19|NA|NA
CASSIDFQNAGQPQHF
TGTGCCAGTAGTATAGACTTTCAAAACGCGGGTCAGCCCCAGCATTTT
>TRBJ2-2|TRBV9|TRBD1|once
CASSAGTGRPGELFF
TGTGCCAGCAGCGCCGGGACAGGGAGGCCCGGGGAGCTGTTTTTT
>TRBJ2-7|TRBV14|NA|NA
CASSQEGGAYEQYF
TGTGCCAGCAGCCAAGAGGGCGGAGCCTACGAGCAGTACTTC
>TRBJ2-1|TRBV19|NA|NA
CASSITVSYNEQFF
TGTGCCAGTAGTATTACGGTTTCCTACAATGAGCAGTTCTTC
>TRBJ2-7|TRBV5-1|NA|NA
CASTESTYSYEQYF
TGCGCCAGCACCGAATCGACATATTCCTACGAGCAGTACTTC
>TRBJ2-2|TRBV9|TRBD2|NA
CASSPGSGSVPGELFF
TGTGCCAGCAGCCCGGGTAGCGGGAGCGTTCCCGGGGAGCTGTTTTTT
>TRBJ2-5|TRBV5-1|TRBD1|NA
CASSLMPQDRVKETQYF
TGCGCCAGCAGCTTGATGCCCCAGGACAGGGTGAAAGAGACCCAGTACTTC
>TRBJ2-2|TRBV13|TRBD1|NA
CASSPRDRGNTGELFF
TGTGCCAGCAGCCCGCGGGACAGGGGGAACACCGGGGAGCTGTTTTTT
>TRBJ2-1|TRBV13|TRBD2|once
CASSLGLAGPNEQFF
TGTGCCAGCAGCTTAGGACTAGCGGGCCCCAATGAGCAGTTCTTC
>TRBJ2-1|TRBV5-1|NA|NA
CASSLWTSRDEQFF
TGCGCCAGCAGCTTATGGACTTCTAGGGATGAGCAGTTCTTC
>TRBJ2-7|TRBV19|NA|NA
CASSITASSYEQYF
TGTGCCAGTAGTATAACAGCGTCCTCCTACGAGCAGTACTTC
>TRBJ2-7|TRBV5-1|TRBD1|NA
CASVQGEGSYEQYF
TGCGCCAGCGTACAGGGGGAAGGCTCCTACGAGCAGTACTTC
>TRBJ1-1|TRBV19|NA|few
CASSAGRRNTEAFF
TGTGCCAGTAGTGCGGGACGGAGAAACACTGAAGCTTTCTTT
>TRBJ2-2|TRBV2|NA|NA
CASRGQRFGANTGELFF
TGTGCCAGCAGAGGCCAGAGGTTTGGGGCCAACACCGGGGAGCTGTTTTTT
>TRBJ2-7|TRBV27|TRBD1|NA
CASSARTGFTYEQYF
TGTGCCAGCAGTGCGCGGACAGGGTTTACCTACGAGCAGTACTTC